One and the same sample provided the 23 T cell receptor beta chains below, sequenced in a study of HIV-infected patients and healthy controls. TCRdb recomputed calls from the 5' RACE reads with MiXCR, one row per CDR3 protein. The table shows about 67,000 distinct CDR3 sequences, with around 17% occurring only once. Sequenced sample: CD4+ T cells from blood. Source of these receptors: a human donor in good health.

This clonotype was observed a few times. The CDR3 protein is CASSLTPQSNTGELFF. The CDR3 DNA follows: TGTGCCAGCAGCTTAACCCCCCAATCGAACACCGGGGAGCTGTTTTTT. This chain joins TRBV7-3 and TRBJ2-2; no reliable D call. This CDR3 contains 16 residues. V lost 0 bases and J lost 0, with 8 bases in between. The germline V gene encodes CDR1 SGHTA and CDR2 FQGTGA.

This chain links TRBV20-1 with TRBJ2-7; D is perhaps TRBD2 (6 bases). V was pared by 7 bases and J by 6 bases, with 22 bases between. Germline V gives CDR1 DFQATT, CDR2 SNEGSKA (reference sequence). This CDR3 region has 14 residues. The CDR3 DNA sequence: TGCAGTGAGCTAGGGCGCGGGGTTGCTGGCGAGCAGTACTTC. Its translation: CSELGRGVAGEQYF.

V is TRBV6-2 or TRBV6-3 and J is TRBJ1-1; no firm D call. This CDR3 comprises 14 residues. CDR1 and CDR2 from the germline V gene are MNHEY and SVGEGT. V was cut by 6 bases and J by 0 bases, with 11 bases left in between. The CDR3 DNA is TGTGCCAGCAGGTCTAGGCCAGTGAACACTGAAGCTTTCTTT. Its protein is CASRSRPVNTEAFF.

This clonotype came up a few times. The chain uses TRBV29-1 and TRBJ1-2, with no clear D. Germline V CDR1 and CDR2: SQVTM, ANQGSEA. The CDR3 consists of 11 residues. Trimming stripped 4 bases from V and 6 bases from J, with 9 bases between. CDR3 coding DNA: TGCAGCGTTGTTATAGGGAATGGCTACACCTTC. Its translation is CSVVIGNGYTF.

The chain recombines TRBV20-1 with TRBJ1-1; D is possibly TRBD1 (6 bases). This CDR3 spans 15 amino acids. In germline, CDR1 is DFQATT, CDR2 SNEGSKA (reference sequence). Trimming removed 5 bases at V and 5 bases at J, with 21 bases between. CDR3 loop: CSARQTQGQGTEAFF. The CDR3 bases are TGCAGTGCTCGTCAAACACAGGGTCAGGGAACTGAAGCTTTCTTT.

This clonotype was observed a handful of times. This sequence joins TRBV29-1 and TRBJ2-1; 8 nucleotides line up with TRBD2. Germline CDR1 reads SQVTM; CDR2 reads ANQGSEA. The CDR3 length is 15 residues. J lost 1 base, V lost 5 bases, and 7 bases had no gene match. DNA of the CDR3: TGCAGCGTTCGGGTTAGCGGGGCGTCCTACAATGAGCAGTTCTTC. Translated: CSVRVSGASYNEQFF.

The V gene is TRBV12-3 or TRBV12-4, the J gene TRBJ1-2; D call uncertain. The CDR3 consists of 15 residues. The germline V and J ends were trimmed by 5 bases and 8 bases, with 21 bases remaining between them. In DNA form, the CDR3 reads TGTGCCAGCAGTCCGCGGACCGTTCCCTCCATCGGCTACACCTTC. Encoded protein: CASSPRTVPSIGYTF.

This clonotype has more than one count but fewer than ten. The CDR3 spells CASSSRDQTNTGELFF. The CDR3, as DNA: TGTGCCAGCAGCAGCCGGGACCAGACGAACACCGGGGAGCTGTTTTTT. V gene TRBV9 combines with J gene TRBJ2-2; perhaps D is TRBD1 or TRBD2 (5 bases each). This CDR3 has 16 residues. From germline, CDR1 is SGDLS and CDR2 YYNGEE. V lost 4 bases and J lost 0, with 13 bases in between.

This chain connects TRBV7-9 to TRBJ2-7; D not certain. The CDR3 runs to 12 residues. The ends were cut back, 1 base at V and 10 bases at J, with 11 bases in the middle. Germline lookup yields CDR1 SEHNR and CDR2 FQNEAQ (reference sequence). CDR3 amino acids: CASSLVGSSQYF. The CDR3 DNA reads as TGTGCCAGCAGCTTAGTTGGCAGTTCTCAGTACTTC.

This clonotype has more than one count but fewer than ten. V is TRBV11-2 and J is TRBJ2-4; D may match TRBD1 or TRBD2 (5 bases each). CDR1 SGHAT and CDR2 FQNNGV come from the germline V gene. V was clipped by 4 bases and J by 1 base, with 17 bases between them. The CDR3 runs 17 residues. The CDR3: CASSSVRGPKAKNIQYF. CDR3 coding DNA: TGTGCCAGCAGCTCAGTTCGGGGCCCGAAGGCCAAAAACATTCAGTACTTC.

This sequence joins TRBV27 and TRBJ2-3; possibly TRBD1 or TRBD2 for D (5 bases each). Germline CDR1 and CDR2: MNHEY and SMNVEV (reference sequence). The CDR3 runs 14 residues. V was cut by 7 bases and J by 1 base, with 12 bases left in between. The CDR3 sequence: CASKGMGGTDTQYF. The CDR3 region has the DNA TGTGCCAGCAAAGGGATGGGGGGCACAGATACGCAGTATTTT.

The CDR3 loop is CASSYPVAPGESRRTQYF. CDR3 sequence (DNA): TGTGCCAGCAGTTACCCCGTCGCTCCAGGAGAGTCTAGGCGTACGCAGTATTTT. V usage is TRBV28 and J usage is TRBJ2-3; no reliable D call. V shed 4 bases and J shed 8 bases, with 28 bases lying between them. The CDR3 extends over 18 amino acids. Germline CDR1 and CDR2: MDHEN and SYDVKM.

In its sample, this clonotype was seen many times. The chain combines TRBV5-8 with TRBJ1-1; D gene unclear. V was cut by 4 bases and J by 1 base, with 11 bases left in between. From germline, CDR1 is SGHTS and CDR2 YDEGEE. The CDR3 extends over 14 amino acids. This CDR3 reads CASSRHFTNTEAFF. As DNA, the CDR3 is TGTGCCAGCAGCCGACACTTCACGAACACTGAAGCTTTCTTT.

This CDR3 reads CSASRASGGVSEQFF. The CDR3 nucleotides read TGCAGTGCTAGTCGGGCTAGCGGAGGAGTAAGTGAGCAGTTCTTC. The chain is built from TRBV20-1 and TRBJ2-1; 7 nucleotides agree with TRBD2. The trim removed 3 bases at V and 9 bases at J, leaving 14 bases unmatched. This CDR3 spans 15 amino acids. Per germline, CDR1 DFQATT and CDR2 SNEGSKA (reference sequence).

There are many counts of this clonotype. The chain has TRBV27 and TRBJ2-7, with 7 bases matching TRBD1. The germline V gene encodes CDR1 MNHEY and CDR2 SMNVEV (reference sequence). This CDR3 has 15 residues. The J segment lost 6 bases and the V segment lost 3 bases, leaving 11 bases of the junction unmatched. The CDR3 coding sequence is TGTGCCAGCAGTTTTAGACAGGGTGGATGGAGCGAGCAGTACTTC. This codes for CASSFRQGGWSEQYF.

This clonotype was seen ten or more times. V is TRBV9 and J is TRBJ2-5, with 7 bases fitting TRBD2. The CDR3 totals 13 residues. CDR1 SGDLS and CDR2 YYNGEE come from the germline V gene. Losses at the gene ends were 7 bases for V and 3 bases for J; bases not matched to a gene: 6. This CDR3 reads CASGRGREETQYF. CDR3 in DNA: TGTGCCAGCGGGAGGGGCAGGGAAGAGACCCAGTACTTC.

This chain joins TRBV12-3 or TRBV12-4 and TRBJ1-6, with 7 positions matching TRBD1. V lost 6 bases and J lost 7; bases outside the gene matches: 6. The CDR3 has 14 amino acids. CDR3 sequence: CASRTGTENSPLHF. The CDR3 DNA follows: TGTGCCAGCAGGACCGGGACAGAGAATTCACCCCTCCACTTT.

This clonotype was detected only a few times. The chain carries TRBV5-1 and TRBJ1-1; D is possibly TRBD1 (5 bases). The CDR3 has 15 amino acids. Germline V gene lookup returns CDR1 SGHRS and CDR2 YFSETQ. V lost 1 base to trimming and J lost 5 bases, with 15 bases between them. For the CDR3, the DNA is TGCGCCAGCAGCTTGCAGGGACCCCACAGGACTGAAGCTTTCTTT. It codes for CASSLQGPHRTEAFF.

This clonotype has a count of ten or more. V usage is TRBV3-1 and J usage is TRBJ1-3; D ambiguous. This CDR3 has 15 amino acids. With 3 bases removed from V and 0 bases from J, the gap between germline ends came to 9 bases. Per germline, CDR1 LGHDT and CDR2 YNNKEL (reference sequence). CDR3 protein: CASSQVRSSGNTIYF. CDR3 bases: TGTGCCAGCAGCCAGGTTCGTAGCTCTGGAAACACCATATATTTT.

This chain joins TRBV5-8 and TRBJ2-3; TRBD1 or TRBD2 may be the D gene (6 bases each). V dropped 1 base and J dropped 6 bases, with 12 bases sitting between them. The CDR3 is 14 residues long. CDR1 and CDR2 (germline): SGHTS, YDEGEE. CDR3 amino acids: CASSLSGARDTQYF. The CDR3 region has the DNA TGTGCCAGCAGCTTGTCGGGGGCGAGGGATACGCAGTATTTT. The full variable domain, its missing parts supplied by reference TRBV5-8 and TRBJ2-3, is EAGVTQSPTHLIKTRGQQATLRCSPISGHTSVYWYQQALGLGLQFLLWYDEGEERNRGNFPPRFSGRQFPNYSSELNVNALELEDSALYLCASSLSGARDTQYFGPGTRLTVL.

This clonotype was found a few times. V usage is TRBV4-1 and J usage is TRBJ2-1; 9 bases align to TRBD2. The CDR3 consists of 16 residues. Trimming removed 0 bases from V and 4 bases from J; junction bases left unmatched: 4. In germline, CDR1 is MGHRA, CDR2 YSYEKL. CDR3 protein: CASSQDPSGMYNEQFF. Written as DNA, the CDR3 is TGCGCCAGCAGCCAAGACCCTAGCGGGATGTACAATGAGCAGTTCTTC.

Here the CDR3 reads CASSIAAGTGADVGTQYF. Written as DNA, the CDR3 is TGTGCCAGTAGTATAGCGGCGGGGACAGGGGCCGATGTTGGTACGCAGTATTTT. This chain links TRBV19 with TRBJ2-3, with 10 bases fitting TRBD1. Trimming cost V 1 base and J 8 bases; bases outside gene matches: 15. Germline CDR1 is LNHDA and CDR2 is SQIVND (reference sequence). The CDR3 is made up of 18 amino acids.

The chain recombines TRBV7-9 with TRBJ1-1, with 7 nucleotides matching TRBD1. The CDR3 consists of 14 residues. V dropped 2 bases and J dropped 5; count of bases not matched to a gene: 5. Germline V gene data show CDR1 as SEHNR and CDR2 as FQNEAQ (reference sequence). The CDR3 loop is CASSLTSGGTEAFF. CDR3 DNA: TGTGCCAGCAGCTTAACCTCAGGGGGTACTGAAGCTTTCTTT.